This TCR beta chain was recovered during a study of T cell responses to AZD1222 COVID-19 vaccine. The repertoire was sequenced with immunoSEQ multiplex PCR; TCRdb's copy has only in-frame clones and lacks some. This table has roughly 48,000 clones, about 88% appearing once. For this clone: What it binds is unknown.

The study, taken as a whole, reports: CD4 TCRs linked to vaccination spanned spike, dominating at 160-218 and 743-854. Reportedly, nearly half of unique spike TCRs recognized epitopes outside B.1.351/B.1.1.7 mutations.

It was second doses at about 4 or about 12 weeks that were pooled. The TCR comes from an adult who received the AZD1222 COVID-19 vaccine. The material sequenced was peripheral blood, taken 28 days after the second AZD1222 dose.

The CDR3 protein is CASSEGERGRGYTF. CDR3 DNA: TGTGCCAGCAGTGAAGGGGAACGGGGGAGAGGCTACACCTTC. The rearrangement joins TRBV2 to TRBJ1-2; perhaps TRBD1 as D (5 bases). Trimming cost V 1 base and J 8 bases, with 14 bases left between them. CDR3 length: 14 residues. The V gene's germline CDR1 is SNHLY and CDR2 FYNNEI.